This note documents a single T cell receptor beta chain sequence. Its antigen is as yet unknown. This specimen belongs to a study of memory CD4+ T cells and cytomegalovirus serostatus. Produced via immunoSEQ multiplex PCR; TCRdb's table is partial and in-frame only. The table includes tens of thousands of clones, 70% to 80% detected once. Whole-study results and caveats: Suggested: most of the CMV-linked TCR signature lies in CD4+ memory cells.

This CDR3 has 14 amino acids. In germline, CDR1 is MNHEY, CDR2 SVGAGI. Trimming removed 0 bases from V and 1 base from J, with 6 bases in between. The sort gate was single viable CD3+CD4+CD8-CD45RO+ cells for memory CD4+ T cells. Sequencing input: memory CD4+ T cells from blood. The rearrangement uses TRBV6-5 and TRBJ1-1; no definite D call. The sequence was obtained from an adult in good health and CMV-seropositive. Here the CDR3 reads CASSYSGTNTEAFF. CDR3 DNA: TGTGCCAGCAGTTACTCGGGAACGAACACTGAAGCTTTCTTT.